The count of the clone carrying this T cell receptor (beta chain) is one. Its antigen is as yet unknown. The data derive from a study of cytomegalovirus exposure and HLA in healthy donors. Whole-study findings and limits: Being productive about 90% or about 30% of the time was typical of most TCR beta V segments in an earlier analysis.

Primers for the PCR totalled 60 Vbeta and 13 Jbeta. The data were produced by immunoSEQ multiplex PCR, yet TCRdb's version contains in-frame clones alone and is incomplete. The top ten hold about 2% of the sample, which has about 260,000 clones, 80% to 90% seen once. The receptor comes from a woman aged 35 to 49 in good health and CMV-seropositive. Sequenced sample: PBMCs.

In DNA, the CDR3 is TGCAGCGTTGCCCTAGTAGGAGATACGCAGTATTTT. It is translated as CSVALVGDTQYF. The chain is built from TRBV29-1 and TRBJ2-3; D gene ambiguous. This CDR3 comprises 12 residues. Trimming stripped 4 bases from V and 5 bases from J, with 10 bases between. Germline V gene data show CDR1 as SQVTM and CDR2 as ANQGSEA.